What follows are 23 T cell receptor beta chains derived from one specimen sequenced in a study of blood T cells in healthy people across ages. For the second PCR, which ran for 7 to 11 cycles, a sample-barcoded 5' primer and a J-beta primer mix were used. One entry per CDR3 protein results from TCRdb running MiXCR on the 5' RACE reads. The repertoire has some 1.1 million distinct CDR3 sequences, roughly two fifths of them found once; the top ten carry around 12%. Sequenced: blood. The source is a young man in good health.

The chain joins TRBV15 to TRBJ1-1, with a possible D match to TRBD1 (5 bases). This CDR3 has 14 residues. Germline lookup yields CDR1 LNHNV and CDR2 YYDKDF (reference sequence). The V gene lost 3 bases and the J gene lost 3 bases, with 11 bases spanning the gap. The CDR3: CATSSYGGYTEAFF. CDR3 DNA sequence: TGTGCCACCAGCAGCTACGGGGGGTACACTGAAGCTTTCTTT.

V gene TRBV7-9 combines with J gene TRBJ1-2, with a possible D match to TRBD1 (6 bases). CDR3 length: 16 residues. Germline V gives CDR1 SEHNR, CDR2 FQNEAQ (reference sequence). V was shortened by 0 bases and J by 2 bases, with 13 bases between the two germline ends. CDR3 sequence (DNA): TGTGCCAGCAGCTTAGCGCTGGGGGGCAGGAACTATGGCTACACCTTC. Translated: CASSLALGGRNYGYTF.

The V gene is TRBV4-3, the J gene TRBJ2-7; D possibly corresponds to TRBD1 (7 bases). Judging by the DNA end, TRBJ2-4 fits better; the J call may be wrong. The CDR3 has 17 residues. The germline V gene encodes CDR1 LGHNA and CDR2 YSLEER. CDR3: CASSQDRRDRVRNIQYF. The CDR3 region has the DNA TGCGCCAGCAGCCAAGATAGGCGGGACAGAGTGAGAAACATTCAGTACTTC.

This clonotype came up a few times. V gene TRBV27 combines with J gene TRBJ1-2; 9 positions agree with TRBD1. Losses at the gene ends were 5 bases for V and 6 bases for J; bases not matched to a gene: 10. Looked up from germline, CDR1 is MNHEY and CDR2 is SMNVEV (reference sequence). The CDR3 covers 15 residues. The CDR3: CASSLTGTGRHGYTF. CDR3 nucleotides: TGTGCCAGCAGTCTAACCGGGACAGGGAGACATGGCTACACCTTC.

The chain is built from TRBV5-1 and TRBJ1-4, with TRBD1 matching 7 bases. Germline CDR1 SGHRS, CDR2 YFSETQ. This CDR3 is 18 amino acids long. The V segment lost 7 bases and the J segment 8 bases; nucleotides outside the gene matches: 23. The CDR3 nucleotides are TGCGCCAGCGGCTCCAACATCTTAGGGACAGCTAATTACGAAAAACTGTTTTTT. Translation: CASGSNILGTANYEKLFF.

V gene TRBV5-5 combines with J gene TRBJ1-4; maybe TRBD1 (5 bases). Trimming removed 3 bases at V and 8 bases at J, with 23 bases between. This CDR3 is 17 amino acids long. Per the germline V gene, CDR1 is SGHKS and CDR2 is YYEKEE (reference sequence). The CDR3 nucleotides are TGTGCCAGCAGCTCGCGGGACGGTAGAGCATCAAGGGAAAAACTGTTTTTT. Protein product: CASSSRDGRASREKLFF.

V and J are TRBV2 and TRBJ1-1; no definite D call. This CDR3 contains 13 residues. V was clipped by 7 bases and J by 2 bases, with 11 bases between them. Germline V gene sequence: CDR1 SNHLY, CDR2 FYNNEI. This chain's CDR3 is CASMARQNTEAFF. The CDR3 DNA reads as TGTGCCAGCATGGCCAGGCAAAACACTGAAGCTTTCTTT.

The chain recombines TRBV12-3 or TRBV12-4 with TRBJ1-1; perhaps TRBD1 as D (6 bases). The CDR3 has 13 amino acids. V shed 5 bases and J shed 5 bases, with 12 bases lying between them. CDR3 loop: CASSVLGATEAFF. CDR3 bases: TGTGCCAGCAGTGTATTGGGGGCGACTGAAGCTTTCTTT.

This chain joins TRBV3-1 and TRBJ1-2; the match to TRBD1 covers 7 bases. The CDR3 length is 18 residues. Germline assignment: CDR1 LGHDT and CDR2 YNNKEL (reference sequence). The V gene end was trimmed by 4 bases and the J gene end by 2 bases; junction bases not matched to a gene: 16. CDR3 bases: TGTGCCAGCAGCCCCTCTCGGAAAGGGGGCGGATGGAACTATGGCTACACCTTC. Its translation: CASSPSRKGGGWNYGYTF. Full variable domain (outside the CDR3, taken from reference TRBV3-1 and TRBJ1-2): DTAVSQTPKYLVTQMGNDKSIKCEQNLGHDTMYWYKQDSKKFLKIMFSYNNKELIINETVPNRFSPKSPDKAHLNLHINSLELGDSAVYFCASSPSRKGGGWNYGYTFGSGTRLTVV.

The rearrangement links TRBV7-9 to TRBJ2-2; TRBD1 agrees at 9 bases. The junction had 3 bases not matched to a gene; V was cut back by 3 bases and J by 1 base. CDR1 SEHNR and CDR2 FQNEAQ come from the germline V gene (reference sequence). The CDR3 length is 16 residues. The chain's CDR3 is CASSFTGGLNTGELFF. DNA for the CDR3: TGTGCCAGCAGCTTCACAGGGGGCCTGAACACCGGGGAGCTGTTTTTT.

As to this clonotype: A junction end diverges from the germline sequence, so it may reflect a read error. The chain carries TRBV18 and TRBJ2-7; D gene unclear. This CDR3 has 12 residues. Germline lookup yields CDR1 KGHSH and CDR2 LQKENI. The CDR3 is CASAPDPYEQYF. The CDR3 DNA follows: TGTGCCAGCGCACCAGATCCCTACGAGCAGTACTTC.

This clonotype was detected ten times or more. V gene TRBV29-1 combines with J gene TRBJ2-4; D not resolved. The CDR3 length is 14 residues. The germline V and J ends were trimmed by 0 bases and 4 bases, with 10 bases remaining between them. The germline CDR1 and CDR2 sequences are SQVTM and ANQGSEA. The CDR3 sequence is CSVEDSGLKNIQYF. The CDR3 nucleotides are TGCAGCGTTGAAGATTCCGGCCTTAAAAACATTCAGTACTTC.

V is TRBV7-9 and J is TRBJ1-3; D not certain. This CDR3 is 16 amino acids long. Germline assignment: CDR1 SEHNR and CDR2 FQNEAQ (reference sequence). Trimming removed 4 bases from V and 4 bases from J, with 17 bases in between. CDR3 nucleotides: TGTGCCAGCAGCTCCCGCCCCGGCACACCGGGAAACACCATATATTTT. It specifies CASSSRPGTPGNTIYF.

V gene TRBV7-8 combines with J gene TRBJ1-5, with unresolved D. This CDR3 spans 14 amino acids. Trimming removed 3 bases from V and 5 bases from J, with 11 bases in between. CDR1 SGHVS and CDR2 FQNEAQ come from the germline V gene. As DNA, the CDR3 is TGTGCCAGCAGCTTTCCCGCAGGAGATCAGCCCCAGCATTTT. Protein: CASSFPAGDQPQHF.

V usage is TRBV7-8 and J usage is TRBJ1-1; no clear D gene. CDR1 and CDR2 (germline): SGHVS, FQNEAQ. V was cut by 4 bases and J by 4 bases, with 10 bases left in between. The CDR3 totals 13 residues. This chain's CDR3 is CASSSEGSTEAFF. The CDR3 DNA sequence: TGTGCCAGCAGCTCCGAGGGAAGCACTGAAGCTTTCTTT.

The sample holds a few counts of this clonotype. V is TRBV7-2 and J is TRBJ2-1, with 7 nucleotides matching TRBD1. Germline CDR1 SGHTA, CDR2 FQGNSA. Trimming at V came to 0 bases and at J to 7 bases, leaving 3 bases not matched to a gene. This CDR3 is 14 amino acids long. The CDR3 nucleotides are TGTGCCAGCAGCTTAGCGTGGGACAGTAATGAGCAGTTCTTC. Protein sequence: CASSLAWDSNEQFF.

The chain couples TRBV5-5 to TRBJ2-4, with D possibly called TRBD1 or TRBD2 (5 bases each). V was clipped by 5 bases and J by 5 bases, with 23 bases between them. Germline lookup yields CDR1 SGHKS and CDR2 YYEKEE (reference sequence). This CDR3 has 17 residues. The CDR3, as DNA: TGTGCCAGCAGACCGGGCCCCGCCGGGTGGGGACAAAACATTCAGTACTTC. Translating it yields CASRPGPAGWGQNIQYF.

This clonotype was seen a handful of times. The V and J genes are TRBV20-1 and TRBJ2-5, with D unclear. The J call is in doubt because the DNA end fits TRBJ2-7 better. The CDR3 has 13 amino acids. Germline values: CDR1 DFQATT, CDR2 SNEGSKA (reference sequence). The CDR3 sequence is CSARAADLYEQYF. The CDR3 DNA is TGCAGTGCTAGAGCCGCGGATCTCTACGAGCAGTACTTC.

This rearrangement joins TRBV25-1 to TRBJ2-2; perhaps TRBD2 as D (6 bases). The CDR3 loop spans 14 amino acids. Germline V gene sequence: CDR1 MGHDK, CDR2 SYGVNS. Trimming took 4 bases from V and 3 from J, leaving 9 bases between them. The CDR3 region is CASSGGADTGELFF. The CDR3, as DNA: TGTGCCAGCAGTGGCGGGGCGGACACCGGGGAGCTGTTTTTT. The complete variable domain, with remaining parts taken from reference TRBV25-1 and TRBJ2-2, reads EADIYQTPRYLVIGTGKKITLECSQTMGHDKMYWYQQDPGMELHLIHYSYGVNSTEKGDLSSESTVSRIRTEHFPLTLESARPSHTSQYLCASSGGADTGELFFGEGSRLTVL.

The V and J genes are TRBV5-4 and TRBJ2-5; TRBD2 agrees at 12 bases. The CDR3 sequence is 15 residues long. Germline V lookup: CDR1 SGHNT, CDR2 YYREEE (reference sequence). V was pared by 3 bases and J by 0 bases, with 0 bases of the junction left unmatched. CDR3 DNA sequence: TGTGCCAGCAGCTCTAGCGGGGGGGACCAAGAGACCCAGTACTTC. The encoded protein is CASSSSGGDQETQYF.

This chain connects TRBV27 to TRBJ1-1; D is possibly TRBD1 (6 bases). Germline lookup yields CDR1 MNHEY and CDR2 SMNVEV (reference sequence). The CDR3 runs to 12 residues. V gave up 10 bases and J gave up 7 bases, with 16 bases separating them. The CDR3 loop is CATAIPQGEAFF. CDR3 DNA: TGTGCCACCGCAATACCACAGGGTGAAGCTTTCTTT.

The sample holds a few counts of this clonotype. V is TRBV7-2 and J is TRBJ1-1; 8 bases are shared with TRBD1. CDR3 size: 16 residues. Germline trimming cut 1 base from V and 3 bases from J; bases unmatched to any gene: 7. Germline V gene sequence: CDR1 SGHTA, CDR2 FQGNSA. As DNA, the CDR3 is TGTGCCAGCAGCTTAGTCGGAGGGACAGGATACACTGAAGCTTTCTTT. It yields the protein CASSLVGGTGYTEAFF.

The chain is built from TRBV7-3 and TRBJ1-4; 7 bases agree with TRBD1. Unmatched junction bases numbered 5, after V lost 0 bases and J lost 7 bases. Germline assignment: CDR1 SGHTA and CDR2 FQGTGA. The CDR3 totals 15 residues. The CDR3 DNA reads TGTGCCAGCAGCTTAACAGGGGGCTGGGGTGAAAAACTGTTTTTT. This sequence encodes CASSLTGGWGEKLFF. Full variable domain (rest looked up from reference TRBV7-3 and TRBJ1-4): GAGVSQTPSNKVTEKGKYVELRCDPISGHTALYWYRQSLGQGPEFLIYFQGTGAADDSGLPNDRFFAVRPEGSVSTLKIQRTERGDSAVYLCASSLTGGWGEKLFFGSGTQLSVL.